This TCR beta chain was captured by sequencing in a study of blood T cell repertoires in COVID-19. Study summary: Whether acute or convalescent, the COVID-19 samples came from the United States, Italy and Spain. T cells, B-cell-depleted T cells, or PBMCs supplied cDNA or gDNA.

In the original workflow: Estimation of nucleated cell counts relied on the amplification of reference gene primers. Clones were read by immunoSEQ multiplex PCR, and TCRdb kept only the in-frame ones, dropping some. V, J and clone size reflect that table, while D and trimming were determined from the DNA. The profile covers around 50,000 clones, with 88% appearing a single time and approximately 3.5% taken by the ten largest. This clone was seen once. This CDR3 contains 15 residues. Germline CDR1 LGHNA, CDR2 YSLEER. Trimming at V came to 0 bases and at J to 6 bases, leaving 6 bases not matched to a gene.

The J gene is TRBJ2-3, the V gene TRBV4-3; 7 bases map to TRBD2. Material: peripheral blood. The source is a human donor in a cohort sampled during active COVID-19. CDR3 amino acids: CASSQEAGPPDTQYF. In DNA, the CDR3 is TGCGCCAGCAGCCAAGAAGCGGGGCCGCCCGATACGCAGTATTTT.